This T cell receptor (beta chain) was documented in a study of T cells in localized non-small cell lung cancer. The count of this clone is one. The CDR3 totals 13 residues. The germline gives CDR1 GTSNPN, CDR2 SVGIG (reference sequence). V lost 4 bases and J lost 6, with 15 bases in between. Generated by immunoSEQ multiplex PCR, the TCRdb table keeps only in-frame clones and is missing some. The data show some 90,000 clones, roughly 87% seen once. This TCR came from a man aged 40 to 75 with stage I squamous cell lung carcinoma. J is TRBJ1-1 and V is TRBV30; D call uncertain. The sequencing used peripheral blood, collected before any cancer treatment. CDR3 sequence (DNA): TGTGCCTGGAAACCAATGGCAATCGCTGAAGCTTTCTTT. Amino acids: CAWKPMAIAEAFF.